This note documents a single T cell receptor (beta chain) sequence. Its antigen is still unknown. This CDR3 comprises 14 residues. Trimming shortened V by 5 bases and J by 7 bases, and 18 bases separated the two germline ends. Looked up from germline, CDR1 is GTSNPN and CDR2 is SVGIG (reference sequence). This sample stems from a study of immune evolution from preneoplasia to lung adenocarcinoma. Study at large: HLA loss of heterozygosity: roughly 6.6% AIS, under 19% MIA, about 35% ADC, none AAH.

Sequencing was performed with immunoSEQ multiplex PCR; in TCRdb, only in-frame clones are kept and a portion is missing. The sample yields some 15,000 clones, about 80% seen once. Resections took place in Japan or China from about 2014 to 2018. Study-level findings and limits: Top clone share appeared to fall from AAH through AIS, MIA, adenocarcinoma.

V usage is TRBV30 and J usage is TRBJ2-1; perhaps TRBD2 as D (6 bases). Sequencing was carried out using FFPE minimally invasive lung adenocarcinoma tissue. The sequence derives from a person aged 55-79 years with lung adenocarcinoma. This CDR3 reads CAWAGTSPPNEQFF. Here the CDR3 DNA reads TGTGCCTGGGCCGGGACTTCCCCTCCTAATGAGCAGTTCTTC.